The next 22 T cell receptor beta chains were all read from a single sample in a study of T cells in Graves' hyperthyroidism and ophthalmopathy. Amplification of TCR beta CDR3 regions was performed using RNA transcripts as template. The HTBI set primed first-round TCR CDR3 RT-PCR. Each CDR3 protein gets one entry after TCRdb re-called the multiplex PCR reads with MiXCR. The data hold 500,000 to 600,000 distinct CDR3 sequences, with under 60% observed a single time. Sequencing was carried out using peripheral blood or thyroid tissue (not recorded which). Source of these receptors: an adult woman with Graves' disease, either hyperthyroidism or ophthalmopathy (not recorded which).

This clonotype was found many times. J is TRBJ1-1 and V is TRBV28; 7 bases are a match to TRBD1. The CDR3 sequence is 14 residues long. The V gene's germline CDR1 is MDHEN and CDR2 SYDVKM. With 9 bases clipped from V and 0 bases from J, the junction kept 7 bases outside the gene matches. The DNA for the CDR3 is TGTGCCAGTCTCACAGGGGCACTGAACACTGAAGCTTTCTTT. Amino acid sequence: CASLTGALNTEAFF. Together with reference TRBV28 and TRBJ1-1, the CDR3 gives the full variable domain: DVKVTQSSRYLVKRTGEKVFLECVQDMDHENMFWYRQDPGLGLRLIYFSYDVKMKEKGDIPEGYSVSREKKERFSLILESASTNQTSMYLCASLTGALNTEAFFGQGTRLTVV.

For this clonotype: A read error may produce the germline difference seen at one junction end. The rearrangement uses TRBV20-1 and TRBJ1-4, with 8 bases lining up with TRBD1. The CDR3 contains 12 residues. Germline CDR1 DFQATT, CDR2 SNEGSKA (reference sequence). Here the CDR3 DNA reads TGCAGTGCTAGCAGGGGGCAAGAAAAACTGCTTTTT. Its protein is CSASRGQEKLLF.

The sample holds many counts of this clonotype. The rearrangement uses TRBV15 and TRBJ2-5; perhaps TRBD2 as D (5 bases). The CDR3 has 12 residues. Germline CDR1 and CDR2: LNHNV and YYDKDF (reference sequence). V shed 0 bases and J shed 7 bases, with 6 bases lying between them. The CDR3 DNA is TGTGCCACCAGCAGAGAAGGGAGGACCCAGTACTTC. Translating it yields CATSREGRTQYF.

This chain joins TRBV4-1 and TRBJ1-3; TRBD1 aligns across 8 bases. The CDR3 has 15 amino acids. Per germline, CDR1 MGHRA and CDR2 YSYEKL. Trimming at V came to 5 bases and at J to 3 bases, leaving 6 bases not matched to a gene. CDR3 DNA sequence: TGCGCCAGCAGCGCCACAGGGGGTTTTGGAAACACCATATATTTT. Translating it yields CASSATGGFGNTIYF.

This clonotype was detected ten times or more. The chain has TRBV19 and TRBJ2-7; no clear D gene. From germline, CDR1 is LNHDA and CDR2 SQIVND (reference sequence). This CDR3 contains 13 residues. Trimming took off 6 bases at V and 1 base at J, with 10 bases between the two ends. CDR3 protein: CASREAESYEQYF. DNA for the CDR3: TGTGCCAGTAGAGAGGCCGAGTCCTACGAGCAGTACTTC.

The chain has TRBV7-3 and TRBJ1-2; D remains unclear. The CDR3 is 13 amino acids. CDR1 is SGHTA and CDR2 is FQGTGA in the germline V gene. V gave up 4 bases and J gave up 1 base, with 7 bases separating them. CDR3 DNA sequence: TGTGCCAGCAGCTGGCGGAATAACTATGGCTACACCTTC. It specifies CASSWRNNYGYTF.

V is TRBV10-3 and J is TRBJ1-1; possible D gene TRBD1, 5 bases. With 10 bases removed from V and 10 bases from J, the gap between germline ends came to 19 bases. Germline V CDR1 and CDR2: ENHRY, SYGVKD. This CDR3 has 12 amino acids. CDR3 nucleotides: TGTGCCACCAGACCAAGGCAGGGTGGAGCTTTCTTT. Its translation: CATRPRQGGAFF.

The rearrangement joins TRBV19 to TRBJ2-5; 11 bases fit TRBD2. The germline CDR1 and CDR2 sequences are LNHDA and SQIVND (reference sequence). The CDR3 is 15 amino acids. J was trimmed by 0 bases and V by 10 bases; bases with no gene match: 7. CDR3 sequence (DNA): TGTGCCACGGGGACTAGCGGTTGGTACCAAGAGACCCAGTACTTC. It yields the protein CATGTSGWYQETQYF.

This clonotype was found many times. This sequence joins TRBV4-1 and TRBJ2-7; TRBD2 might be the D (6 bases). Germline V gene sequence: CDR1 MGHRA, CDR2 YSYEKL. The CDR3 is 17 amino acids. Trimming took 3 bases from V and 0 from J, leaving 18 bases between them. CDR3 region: CASSHARRGMLSYEQYF. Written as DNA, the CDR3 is TGCGCCAGCAGCCACGCACGTCGCGGGATGCTCTCCTACGAGCAGTACTTC.

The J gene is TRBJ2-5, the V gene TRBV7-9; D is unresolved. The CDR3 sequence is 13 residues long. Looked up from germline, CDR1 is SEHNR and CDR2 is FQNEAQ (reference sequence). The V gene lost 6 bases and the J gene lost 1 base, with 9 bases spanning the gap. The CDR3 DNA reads TGTGCCAGCAGACAACCTCCCCAAGAGACCCAGTACTTC. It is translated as CASRQPPQETQYF.

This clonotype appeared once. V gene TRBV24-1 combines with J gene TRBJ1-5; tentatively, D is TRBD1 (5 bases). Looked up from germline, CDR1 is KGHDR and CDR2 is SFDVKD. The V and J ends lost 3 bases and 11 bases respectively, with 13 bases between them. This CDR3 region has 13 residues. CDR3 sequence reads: CATSDGGGETQHF. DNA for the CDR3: TGTGCCACCAGTGATGGGGGAGGGGAGACCCAGCATTTT.

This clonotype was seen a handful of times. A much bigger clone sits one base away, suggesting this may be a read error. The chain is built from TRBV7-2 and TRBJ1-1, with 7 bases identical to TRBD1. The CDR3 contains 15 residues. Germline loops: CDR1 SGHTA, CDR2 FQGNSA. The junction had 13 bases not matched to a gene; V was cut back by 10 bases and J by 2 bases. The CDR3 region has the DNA TGTGCCAACAGAACCCAAGGGACAGTTAACACTGAAGCTTTCTTT. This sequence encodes CANRTQGTVNTEAFF.

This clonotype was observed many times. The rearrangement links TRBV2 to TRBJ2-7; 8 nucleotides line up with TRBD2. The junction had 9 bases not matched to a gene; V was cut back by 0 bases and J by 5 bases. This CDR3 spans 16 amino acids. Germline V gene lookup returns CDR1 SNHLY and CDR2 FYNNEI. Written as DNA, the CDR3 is TGTGCCAGCAGTGAAGCTGGGGGACTAGTCCGGAACGAGCAGTACTTC. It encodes CASSEAGGLVRNEQYF.

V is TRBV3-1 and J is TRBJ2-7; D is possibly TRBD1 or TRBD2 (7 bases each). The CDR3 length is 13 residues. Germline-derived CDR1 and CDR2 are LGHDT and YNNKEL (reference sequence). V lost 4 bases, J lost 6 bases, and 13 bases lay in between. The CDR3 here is CASSRDREGEQYF. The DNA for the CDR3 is TGTGCCAGCAGCCGAGACAGGGAGGGCGAGCAGTACTTC.

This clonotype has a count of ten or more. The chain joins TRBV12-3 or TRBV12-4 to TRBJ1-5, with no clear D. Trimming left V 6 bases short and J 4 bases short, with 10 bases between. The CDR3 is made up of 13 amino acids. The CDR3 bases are TGTGCCAGCAGCCCCTCGTCGAATCAGCCCCAGCATTTT. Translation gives CASSPSSNQPQHF.

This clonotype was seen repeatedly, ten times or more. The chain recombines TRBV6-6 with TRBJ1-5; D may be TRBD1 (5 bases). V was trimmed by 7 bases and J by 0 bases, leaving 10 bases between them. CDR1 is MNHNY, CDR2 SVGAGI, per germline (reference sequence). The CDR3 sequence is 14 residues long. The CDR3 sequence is CASTLTVSNQPQHF. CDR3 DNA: TGTGCCAGCACCCTGACAGTTAGCAATCAGCCCCAGCATTTT.

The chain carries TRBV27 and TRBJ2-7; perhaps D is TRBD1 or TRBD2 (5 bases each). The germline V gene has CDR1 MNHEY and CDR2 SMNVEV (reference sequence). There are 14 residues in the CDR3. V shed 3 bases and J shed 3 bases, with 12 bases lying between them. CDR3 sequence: CASSFKGEYYEQYF. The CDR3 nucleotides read TGTGCCAGCAGTTTTAAAGGGGAGTACTACGAGCAGTACTTC.

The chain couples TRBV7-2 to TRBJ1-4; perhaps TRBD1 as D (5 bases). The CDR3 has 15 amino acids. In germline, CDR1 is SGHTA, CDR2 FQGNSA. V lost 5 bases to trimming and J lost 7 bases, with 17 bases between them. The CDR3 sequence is CASSHPQGMGEKLFF. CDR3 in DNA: TGTGCCAGCAGCCACCCTCAGGGTATGGGTGAAAAACTGTTTTTT.

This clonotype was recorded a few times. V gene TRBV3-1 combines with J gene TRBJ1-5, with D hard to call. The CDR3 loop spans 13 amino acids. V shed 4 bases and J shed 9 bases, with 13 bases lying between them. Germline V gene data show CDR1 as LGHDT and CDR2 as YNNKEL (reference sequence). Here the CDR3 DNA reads TGTGCCAGCAGCCCCACAGTAGGGAGGCCCCAGCATTTT. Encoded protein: CASSPTVGRPQHF.

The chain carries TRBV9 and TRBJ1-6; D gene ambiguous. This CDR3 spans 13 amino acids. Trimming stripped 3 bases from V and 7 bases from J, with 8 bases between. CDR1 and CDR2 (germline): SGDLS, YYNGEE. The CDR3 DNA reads TGTGCCAGCAGCGGATCGGGGAATTCACCCCTCCACTTT. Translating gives CASSGSGNSPLHF.

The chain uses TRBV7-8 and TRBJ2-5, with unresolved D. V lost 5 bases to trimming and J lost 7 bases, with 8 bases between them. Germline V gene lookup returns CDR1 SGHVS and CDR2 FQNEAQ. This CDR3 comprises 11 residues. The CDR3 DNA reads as TGTGCCAGCAGCAAAGGACGGACCCAGTACTTC. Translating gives CASSKGRTQYF.

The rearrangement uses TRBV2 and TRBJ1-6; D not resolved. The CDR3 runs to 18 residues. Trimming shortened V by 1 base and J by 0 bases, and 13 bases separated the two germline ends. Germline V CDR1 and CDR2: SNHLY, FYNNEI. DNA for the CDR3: TGTGCCAGCAGTGAAGTACGCGGGAAGAGCTCCTATAATTCACCCCTCCACTTT. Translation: CASSEVRGKSSYNSPLHF.